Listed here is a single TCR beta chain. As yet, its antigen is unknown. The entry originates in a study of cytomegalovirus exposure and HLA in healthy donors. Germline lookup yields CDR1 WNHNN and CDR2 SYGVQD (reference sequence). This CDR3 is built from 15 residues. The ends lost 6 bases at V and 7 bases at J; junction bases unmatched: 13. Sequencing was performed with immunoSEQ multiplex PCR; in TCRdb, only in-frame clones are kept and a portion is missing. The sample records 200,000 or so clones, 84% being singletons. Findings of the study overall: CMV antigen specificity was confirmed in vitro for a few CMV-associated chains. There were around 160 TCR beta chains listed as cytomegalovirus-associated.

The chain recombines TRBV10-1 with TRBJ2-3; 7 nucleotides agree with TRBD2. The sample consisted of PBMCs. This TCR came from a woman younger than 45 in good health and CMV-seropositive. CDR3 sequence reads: CASSPEVGLDNTQYF. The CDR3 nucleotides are TGCGCCAGCAGCCCAGAAGTTGGACTAGATAATACGCAGTATTTT.